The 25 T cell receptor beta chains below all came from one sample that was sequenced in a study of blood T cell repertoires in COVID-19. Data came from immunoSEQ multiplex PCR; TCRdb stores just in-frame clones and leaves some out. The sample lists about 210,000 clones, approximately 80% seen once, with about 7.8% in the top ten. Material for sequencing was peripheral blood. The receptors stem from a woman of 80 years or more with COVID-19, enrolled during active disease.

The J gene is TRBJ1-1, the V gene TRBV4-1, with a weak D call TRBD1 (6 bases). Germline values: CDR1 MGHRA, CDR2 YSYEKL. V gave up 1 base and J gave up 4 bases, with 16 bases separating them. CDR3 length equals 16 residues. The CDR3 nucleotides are TGCGCCAGCAGCCAAGGTTTCTCGCGCAGGGGCACTGAAGCTTTCTTT. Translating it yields CASSQGFSRRGTEAFF.

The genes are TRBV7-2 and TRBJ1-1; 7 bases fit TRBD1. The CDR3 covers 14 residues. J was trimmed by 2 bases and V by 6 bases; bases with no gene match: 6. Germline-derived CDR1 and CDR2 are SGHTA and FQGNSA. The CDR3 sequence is CASSTGQLNTEAFF. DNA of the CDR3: TGTGCCAGCAGTACGGGACAGTTAAACACTGAAGCTTTCTTT.

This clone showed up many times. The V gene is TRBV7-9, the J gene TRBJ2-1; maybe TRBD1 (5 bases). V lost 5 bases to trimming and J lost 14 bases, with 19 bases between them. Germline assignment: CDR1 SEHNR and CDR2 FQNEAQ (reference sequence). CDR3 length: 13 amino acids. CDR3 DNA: TGTGCCAGCAGCCCAAACCAGGGCATACGAAAGTTCTTC. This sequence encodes CASSPNQGIRKFF.

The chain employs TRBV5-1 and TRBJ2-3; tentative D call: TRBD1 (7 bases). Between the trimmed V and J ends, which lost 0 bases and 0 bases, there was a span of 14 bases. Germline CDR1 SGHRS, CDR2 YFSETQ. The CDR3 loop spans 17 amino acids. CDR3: CASSLVRDSGSTDTQYF. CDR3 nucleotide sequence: TGCGCCAGCAGCTTGGTGCGGGACAGCGGAAGCACAGATACGCAGTATTTT.

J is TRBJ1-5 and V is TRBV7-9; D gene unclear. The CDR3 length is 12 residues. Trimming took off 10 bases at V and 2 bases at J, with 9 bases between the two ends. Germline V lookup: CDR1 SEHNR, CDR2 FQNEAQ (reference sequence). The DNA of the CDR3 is TGTGCCACTGACTTGGGCAATCAGCCCCAGCATTTT. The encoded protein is CATDLGNQPQHF.

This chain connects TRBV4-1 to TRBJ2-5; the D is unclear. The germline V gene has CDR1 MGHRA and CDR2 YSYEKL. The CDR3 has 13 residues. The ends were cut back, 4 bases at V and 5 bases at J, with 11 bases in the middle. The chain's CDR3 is CASSLSFVETQYF. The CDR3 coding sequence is TGCGCCAGCAGCCTTAGTTTCGTCGAGACCCAGTACTTC.

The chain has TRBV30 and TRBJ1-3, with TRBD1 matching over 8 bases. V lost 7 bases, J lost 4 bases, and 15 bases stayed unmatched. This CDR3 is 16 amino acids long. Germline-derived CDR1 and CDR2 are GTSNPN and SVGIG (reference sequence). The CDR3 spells CASPGQAPKDGNTIYF. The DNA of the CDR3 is TGTGCCTCACCGGGACAGGCTCCCAAAGACGGAAACACCATATATTTT.

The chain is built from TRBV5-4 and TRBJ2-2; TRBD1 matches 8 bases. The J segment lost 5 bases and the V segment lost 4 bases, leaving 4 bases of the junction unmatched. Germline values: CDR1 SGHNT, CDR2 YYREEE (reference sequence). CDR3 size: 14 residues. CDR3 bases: TGTGCCAGCAGCGTAACAGGGGGAACCGGGGAGCTGTTTTTT. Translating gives CASSVTGGTGELFF.

As DNA, the CDR3 is TGTGCCAGCAGCCAACTAGCGGGGGGCTCACTCGAGCAGTACTTC. Translated: CASSQLAGGSLEQYF. The chain carries TRBV6-5 and TRBJ2-7; 12 bases fit TRBD2. From germline, CDR1 is MNHEY and CDR2 SVGAGI. The V and J ends lost 6 bases and 6 bases, in that order; junction bases with no gene match: 9. CDR3 length: 15 amino acids.

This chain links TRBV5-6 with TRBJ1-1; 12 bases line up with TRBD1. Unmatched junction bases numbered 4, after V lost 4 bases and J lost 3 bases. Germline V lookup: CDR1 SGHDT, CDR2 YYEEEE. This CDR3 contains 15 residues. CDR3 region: CASSRGTGGHTEAFF. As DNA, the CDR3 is TGTGCCAGCAGCCGTGGGACAGGGGGCCACACTGAAGCTTTCTTT.

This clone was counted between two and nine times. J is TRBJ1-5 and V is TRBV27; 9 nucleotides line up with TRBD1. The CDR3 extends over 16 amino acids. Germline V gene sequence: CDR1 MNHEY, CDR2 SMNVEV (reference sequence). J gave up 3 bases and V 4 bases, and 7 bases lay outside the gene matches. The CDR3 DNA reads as TGTGCCAGCAGTTACGGGACAGGGCCCTTCAATCAGCCCCAGCATTTT. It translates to CASSYGTGPFNQPQHF.

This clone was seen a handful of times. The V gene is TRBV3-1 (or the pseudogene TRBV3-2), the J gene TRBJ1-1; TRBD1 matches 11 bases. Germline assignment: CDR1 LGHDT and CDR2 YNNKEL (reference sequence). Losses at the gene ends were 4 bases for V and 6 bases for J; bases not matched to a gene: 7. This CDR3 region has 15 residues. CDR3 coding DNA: TGTGCCAGCAGCCCCAGGTGGGACAGGGGGTCTGAAGCTTTCTTT. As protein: CASSPRWDRGSEAFF.

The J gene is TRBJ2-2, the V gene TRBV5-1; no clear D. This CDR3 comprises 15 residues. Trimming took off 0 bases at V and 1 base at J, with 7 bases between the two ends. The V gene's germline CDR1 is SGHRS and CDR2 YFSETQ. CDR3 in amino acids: CASSLGSKNTGELFF. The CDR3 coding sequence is TGCGCCAGCAGCTTGGGGTCTAAGAACACCGGGGAGCTGTTTTTT. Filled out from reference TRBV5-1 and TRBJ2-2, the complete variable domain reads KAGVTQTPRYLIKTRGQQVTLSCSPISGHRSVSWYQQTPGQGLQFLFEYFSETQRNKGNFPGRFSGRQFSNSRSEMNVSTLELGDSALYLCASSLGSKNTGELFFGEGSRLTVL.

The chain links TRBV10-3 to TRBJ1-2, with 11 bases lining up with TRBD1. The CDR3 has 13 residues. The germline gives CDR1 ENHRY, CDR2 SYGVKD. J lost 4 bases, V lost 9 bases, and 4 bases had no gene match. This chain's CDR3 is CAIPGQGGYGYTF. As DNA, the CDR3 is TGTGCCATTCCGGGACAGGGGGGCTATGGCTACACCTTC.

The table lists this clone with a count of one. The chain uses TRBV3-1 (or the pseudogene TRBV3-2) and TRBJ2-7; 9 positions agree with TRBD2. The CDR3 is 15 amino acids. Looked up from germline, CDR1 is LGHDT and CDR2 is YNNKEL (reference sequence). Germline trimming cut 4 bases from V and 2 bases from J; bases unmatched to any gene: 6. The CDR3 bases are TGTGCCAGCAGCCCTCAGGCGGGGGGGACCTACGAGCAGTACTTC. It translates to CASSPQAGGTYEQYF.

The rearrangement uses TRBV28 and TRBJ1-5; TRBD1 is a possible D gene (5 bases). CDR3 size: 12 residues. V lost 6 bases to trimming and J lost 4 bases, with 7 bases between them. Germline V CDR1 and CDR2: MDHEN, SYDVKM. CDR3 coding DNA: TGTGCCAGCAGCAGGGCTAATCAGCCCCAGCATTTT. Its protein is CASSRANQPQHF. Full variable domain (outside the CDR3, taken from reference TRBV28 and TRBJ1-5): DVKVTQSSRYLVKRTGEKVFLECVQDMDHENMFWYRQDPGLGLRLIYFSYDVKMKEKGDIPEGYSVSREKKERFSLILESASTNQTSMYLCASSRANQPQHFGDGTRLSIL.

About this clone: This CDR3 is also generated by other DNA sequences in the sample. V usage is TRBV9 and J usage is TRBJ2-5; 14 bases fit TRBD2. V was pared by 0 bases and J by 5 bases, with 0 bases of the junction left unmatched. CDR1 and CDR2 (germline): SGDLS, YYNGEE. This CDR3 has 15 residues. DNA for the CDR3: TGTGCCAGCAGCGTAGGACTAGCGGGGGGGGAGACCCAGTACTTC. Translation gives CASSVGLAGGETQYF.

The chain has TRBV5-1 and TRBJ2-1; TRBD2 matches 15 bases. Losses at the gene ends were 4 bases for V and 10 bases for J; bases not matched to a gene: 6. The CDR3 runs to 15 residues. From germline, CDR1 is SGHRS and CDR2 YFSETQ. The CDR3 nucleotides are TGCGCCAGCAGCCCCGGGACTAGCGGGAGGCCCGAGCAGTTCTTC. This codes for CASSPGTSGRPEQFF.

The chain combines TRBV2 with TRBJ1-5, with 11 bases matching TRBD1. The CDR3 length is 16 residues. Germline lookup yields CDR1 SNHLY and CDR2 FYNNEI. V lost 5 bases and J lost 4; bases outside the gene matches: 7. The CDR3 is CASSPLGQGENQPQHF. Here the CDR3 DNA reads TGTGCCAGCAGTCCTTTGGGACAGGGGGAAAATCAGCCCCAGCATTTT.

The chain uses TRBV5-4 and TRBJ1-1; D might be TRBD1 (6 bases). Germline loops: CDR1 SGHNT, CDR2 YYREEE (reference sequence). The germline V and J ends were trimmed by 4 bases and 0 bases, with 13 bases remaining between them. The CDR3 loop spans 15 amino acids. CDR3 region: CASSGDRSMNTEAFF. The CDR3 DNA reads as TGTGCCAGCAGCGGTGACAGGAGCATGAACACTGAAGCTTTCTTT.

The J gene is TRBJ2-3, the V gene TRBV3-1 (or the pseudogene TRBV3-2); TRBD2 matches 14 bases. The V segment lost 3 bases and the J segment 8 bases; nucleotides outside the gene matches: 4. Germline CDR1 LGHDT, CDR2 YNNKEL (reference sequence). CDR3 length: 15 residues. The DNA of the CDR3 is TGTGCCAGCAGCCAGGGACTAGCGGGGGAGGGTACGCAGTATTTT. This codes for CASSQGLAGEGTQYF.

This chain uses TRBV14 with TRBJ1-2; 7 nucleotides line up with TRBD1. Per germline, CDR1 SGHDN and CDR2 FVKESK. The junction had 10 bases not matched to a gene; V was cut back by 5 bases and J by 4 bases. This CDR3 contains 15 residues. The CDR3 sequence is CASSSRQGGIYGYTF. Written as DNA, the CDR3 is TGTGCCAGCAGCAGTCGACAGGGCGGGATCTATGGCTACACCTTC.

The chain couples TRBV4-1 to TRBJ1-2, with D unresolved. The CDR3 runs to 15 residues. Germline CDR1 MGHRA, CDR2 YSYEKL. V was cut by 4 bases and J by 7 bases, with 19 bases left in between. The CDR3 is CASSPLGRVRSGYTF. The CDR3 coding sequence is TGCGCCAGCAGCCCCCTGGGGAGGGTTCGTTCTGGCTACACCTTC.

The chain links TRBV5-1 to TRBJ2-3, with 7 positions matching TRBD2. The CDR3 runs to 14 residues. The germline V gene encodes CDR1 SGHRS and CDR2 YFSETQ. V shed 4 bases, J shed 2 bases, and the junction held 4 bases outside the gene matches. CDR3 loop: CASSPGTITDTQYF. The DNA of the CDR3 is TGCGCCAGCAGCCCCGGGACTATCACAGATACGCAGTATTTT.

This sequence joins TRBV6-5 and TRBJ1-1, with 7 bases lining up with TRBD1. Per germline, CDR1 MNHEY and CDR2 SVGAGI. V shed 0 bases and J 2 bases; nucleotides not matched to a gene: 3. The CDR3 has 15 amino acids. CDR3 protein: CASSYSRGLNTEAFF. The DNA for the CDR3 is TGTGCCAGCAGTTACTCGAGGGGGCTAAACACTGAAGCTTTCTTT.